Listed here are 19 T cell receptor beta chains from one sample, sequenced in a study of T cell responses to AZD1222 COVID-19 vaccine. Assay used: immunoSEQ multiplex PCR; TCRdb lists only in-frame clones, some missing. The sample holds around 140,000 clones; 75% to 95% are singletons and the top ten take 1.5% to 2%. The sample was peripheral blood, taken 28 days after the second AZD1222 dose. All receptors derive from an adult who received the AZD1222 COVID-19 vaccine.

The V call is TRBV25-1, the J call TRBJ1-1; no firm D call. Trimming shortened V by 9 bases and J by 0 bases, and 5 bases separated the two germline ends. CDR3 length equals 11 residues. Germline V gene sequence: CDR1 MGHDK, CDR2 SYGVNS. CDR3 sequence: CASYMNTEAFF. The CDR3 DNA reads TGTGCCAGTTATATGAACACTGAAGCTTTCTTT.

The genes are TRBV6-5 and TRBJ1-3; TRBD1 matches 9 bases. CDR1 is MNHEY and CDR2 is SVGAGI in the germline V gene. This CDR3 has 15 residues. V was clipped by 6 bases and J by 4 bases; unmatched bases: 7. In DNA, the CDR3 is TGTGCCAGCAGCCGGACAGGGGTTGAAGGAAACACCATATATTTT. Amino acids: CASSRTGVEGNTIYF.

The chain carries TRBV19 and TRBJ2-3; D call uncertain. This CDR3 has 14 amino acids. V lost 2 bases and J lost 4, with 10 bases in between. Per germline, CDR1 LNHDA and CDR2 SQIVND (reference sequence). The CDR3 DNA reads TGTGCCAGTAGTATATCGCTAGTGGCAGATACGCAGTATTTT. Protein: CASSISLVADTQYF.

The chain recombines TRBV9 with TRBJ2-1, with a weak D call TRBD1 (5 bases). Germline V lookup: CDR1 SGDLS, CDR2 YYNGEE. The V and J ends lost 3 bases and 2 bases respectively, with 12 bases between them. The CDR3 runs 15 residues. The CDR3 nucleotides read TGTGCCAGCAGCGCTCCAAGGGGCCCCTACAATGAGCAGTTCTTC. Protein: CASSAPRGPYNEQFF.

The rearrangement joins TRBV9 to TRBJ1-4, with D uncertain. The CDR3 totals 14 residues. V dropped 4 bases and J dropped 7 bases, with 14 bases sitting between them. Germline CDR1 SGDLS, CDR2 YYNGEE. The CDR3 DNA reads TGTGCCAGCAGCTCACAAGGGTGGGCTGAAAAACTGTTTTTT. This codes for CASSSQGWAEKLFF.

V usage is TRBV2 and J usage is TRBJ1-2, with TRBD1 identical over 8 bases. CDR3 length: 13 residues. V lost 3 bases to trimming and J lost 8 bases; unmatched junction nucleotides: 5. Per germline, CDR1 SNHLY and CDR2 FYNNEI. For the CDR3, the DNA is TGTGCCAGCAGTGATCAGGGGGCGGTAGGCTACACCTTC. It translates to CASSDQGAVGYTF.

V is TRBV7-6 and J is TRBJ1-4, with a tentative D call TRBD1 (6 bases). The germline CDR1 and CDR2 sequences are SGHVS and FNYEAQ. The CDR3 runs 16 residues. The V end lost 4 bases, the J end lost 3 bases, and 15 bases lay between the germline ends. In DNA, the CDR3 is TGTGCCAGCAGCTCCTTCGGGGGGGCCGCTAATGAAAAACTGTTTTTT. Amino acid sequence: CASSSFGGAANEKLFF.

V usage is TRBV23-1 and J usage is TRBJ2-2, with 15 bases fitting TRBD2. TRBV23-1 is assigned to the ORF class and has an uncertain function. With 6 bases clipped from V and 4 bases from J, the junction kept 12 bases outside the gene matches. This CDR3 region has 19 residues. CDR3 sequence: CASRKYGTSGGRITGELFF. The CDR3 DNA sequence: TGCGCCAGCAGAAAATACGGGACTAGCGGGGGGCGGATCACCGGGGAGCTGTTTTTT.

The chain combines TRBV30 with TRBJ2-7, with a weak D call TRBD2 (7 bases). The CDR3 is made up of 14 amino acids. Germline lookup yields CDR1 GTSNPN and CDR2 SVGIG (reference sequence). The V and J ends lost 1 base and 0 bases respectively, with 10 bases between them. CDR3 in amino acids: CAWSAGGLSYEQYF. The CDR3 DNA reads TGTGCCTGGAGTGCCGGGGGGCTCTCCTACGAGCAGTACTTC.

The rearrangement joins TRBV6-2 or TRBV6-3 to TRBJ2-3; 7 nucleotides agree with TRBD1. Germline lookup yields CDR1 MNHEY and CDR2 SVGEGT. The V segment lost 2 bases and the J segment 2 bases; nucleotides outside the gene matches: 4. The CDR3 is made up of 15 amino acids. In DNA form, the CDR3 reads TGTGCCAGCAGTTACGGGACAGAGAACACAGATACGCAGTATTTT. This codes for CASSYGTENTDTQYF.

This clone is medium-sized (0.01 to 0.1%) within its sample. Written as DNA, the CDR3 is TGCAGTGTCGCCGAGGACACTGAAGCTTTCTTT. Protein product: CSVAEDTEAFF. The V gene is TRBV20-1, the J gene TRBJ1-1; D unclear. Germline V gene lookup returns CDR1 DFQATT and CDR2 SNEGSKA (reference sequence). The length of the CDR3 is 11 residues. Deletions cut 7 bases from V and 3 bases from J, with 9 bases between.

CDR3 bases: TGTGCCAGCAGCTTGGGCGTCGCCCATGGGACAGGGAGTAGGCAGCCCCAGCATTTT. Residues: CASSLGVAHGTGSRQPQHF. The chain employs TRBV5-8 and TRBJ1-5; the match to TRBD1 covers 9 bases. The V and J ends lost 0 bases and 7 bases, in that order; junction bases with no gene match: 17. The CDR3 length is 19 residues. Germline V CDR1 and CDR2: SGHTS, YDEGEE.

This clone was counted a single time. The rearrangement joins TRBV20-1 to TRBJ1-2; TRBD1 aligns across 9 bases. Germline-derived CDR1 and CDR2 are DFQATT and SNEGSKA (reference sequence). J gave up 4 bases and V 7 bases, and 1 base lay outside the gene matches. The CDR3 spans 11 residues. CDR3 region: CSGQGGYGYTF. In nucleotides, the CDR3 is TGCAGTGGACAGGGGGGCTATGGCTACACCTTC.

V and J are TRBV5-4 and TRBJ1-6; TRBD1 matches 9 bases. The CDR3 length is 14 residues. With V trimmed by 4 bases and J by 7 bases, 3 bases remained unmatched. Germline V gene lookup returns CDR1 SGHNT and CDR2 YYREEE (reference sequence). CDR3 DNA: TGTGCCAGCAGCAGGACAGGGGAGAATTCACCCCTCCACTTT. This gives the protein CASSRTGENSPLHF.

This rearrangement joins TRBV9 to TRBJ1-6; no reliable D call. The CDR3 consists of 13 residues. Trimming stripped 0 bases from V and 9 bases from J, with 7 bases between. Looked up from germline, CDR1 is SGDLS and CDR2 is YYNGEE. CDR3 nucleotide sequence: TGTGCCAGCAGCGTAGCTGCTGGTTCACCCCTCCACTTT. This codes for CASSVAAGSPLHF.

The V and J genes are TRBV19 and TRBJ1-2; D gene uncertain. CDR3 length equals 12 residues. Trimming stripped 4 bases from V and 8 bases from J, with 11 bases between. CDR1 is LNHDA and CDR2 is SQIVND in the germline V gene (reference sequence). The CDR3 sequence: CASSTYGWGYTF. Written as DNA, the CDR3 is TGTGCCAGTAGTACGTATGGGTGGGGCTACACCTTC.

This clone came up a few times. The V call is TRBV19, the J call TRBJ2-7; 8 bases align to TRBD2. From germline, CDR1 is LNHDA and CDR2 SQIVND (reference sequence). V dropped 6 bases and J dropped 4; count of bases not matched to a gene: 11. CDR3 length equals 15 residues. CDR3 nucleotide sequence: TGTGCCAGTAGCCTAGCAGGGGCTAGCGGGTACGAGCAGTACTTC. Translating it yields CASSLAGASGYEQYF.

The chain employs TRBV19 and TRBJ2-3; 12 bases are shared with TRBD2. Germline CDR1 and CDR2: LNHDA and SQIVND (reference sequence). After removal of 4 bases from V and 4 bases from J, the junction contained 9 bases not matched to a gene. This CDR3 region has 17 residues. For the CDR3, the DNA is TGTGCCAGTAGTAGCCCTCGACTAGCGGGAGTTGCAGATACGCAGTATTTT. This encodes CASSSPRLAGVADTQYF.

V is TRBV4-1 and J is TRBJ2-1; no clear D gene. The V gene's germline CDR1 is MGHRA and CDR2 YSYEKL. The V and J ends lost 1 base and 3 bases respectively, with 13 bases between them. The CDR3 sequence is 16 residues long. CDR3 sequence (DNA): TGCGCCAGCAGCCAAGGCGACTCAGCAGGCTACAATGAGCAGTTCTTC. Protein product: CASSQGDSAGYNEQFF.